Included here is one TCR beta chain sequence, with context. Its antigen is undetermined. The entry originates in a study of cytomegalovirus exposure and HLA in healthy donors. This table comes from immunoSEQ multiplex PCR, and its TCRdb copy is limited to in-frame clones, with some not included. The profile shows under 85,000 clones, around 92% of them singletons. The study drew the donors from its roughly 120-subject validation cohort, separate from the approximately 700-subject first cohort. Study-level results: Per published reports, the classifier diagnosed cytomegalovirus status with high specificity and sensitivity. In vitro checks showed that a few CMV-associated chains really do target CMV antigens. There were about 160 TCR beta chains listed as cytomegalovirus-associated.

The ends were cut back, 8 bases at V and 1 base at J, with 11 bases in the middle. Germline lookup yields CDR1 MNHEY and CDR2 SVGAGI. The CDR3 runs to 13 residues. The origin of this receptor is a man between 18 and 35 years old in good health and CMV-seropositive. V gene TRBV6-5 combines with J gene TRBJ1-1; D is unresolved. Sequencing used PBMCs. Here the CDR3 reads CASGWRWNTEAFF. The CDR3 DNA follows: TGTGCCAGCGGATGGAGATGGAACACTGAAGCTTTCTTT.